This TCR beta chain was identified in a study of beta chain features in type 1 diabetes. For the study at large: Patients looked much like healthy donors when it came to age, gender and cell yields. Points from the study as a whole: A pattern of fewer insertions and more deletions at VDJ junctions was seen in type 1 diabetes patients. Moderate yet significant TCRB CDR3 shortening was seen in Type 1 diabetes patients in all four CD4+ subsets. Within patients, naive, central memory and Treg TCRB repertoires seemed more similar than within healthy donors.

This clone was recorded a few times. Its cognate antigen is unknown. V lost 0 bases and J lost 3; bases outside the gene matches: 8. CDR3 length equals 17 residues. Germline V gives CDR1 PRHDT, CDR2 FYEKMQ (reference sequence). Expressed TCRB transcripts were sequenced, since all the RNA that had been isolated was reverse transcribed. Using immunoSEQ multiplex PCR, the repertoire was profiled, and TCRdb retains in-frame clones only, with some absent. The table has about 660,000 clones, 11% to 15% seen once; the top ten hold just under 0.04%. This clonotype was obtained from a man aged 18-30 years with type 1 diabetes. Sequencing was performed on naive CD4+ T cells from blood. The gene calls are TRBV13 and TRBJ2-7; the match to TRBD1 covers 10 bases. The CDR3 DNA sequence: TGTGCCAGCAGCTTAGGCCCGATGGGACAGGGGATCTACGAGCAGTACTTC. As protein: CASSLGPMGQGIYEQYF.